A single sample is the source of the 10 T cell receptor beta chains below, sequenced in a study of blood T cell repertoires in COVID-19. Profiled with immunoSEQ multiplex PCR; TCRdb holds only in-frame clones, not every one. The data contain over 200,000 clones, roughly four fifths of them singletons. Sequencing used peripheral blood. All receptors derive from a middle-aged woman with acute or convalescent COVID-19.

The chain combines TRBV2 with TRBJ2-7, with 14 bases identical to TRBD2. Losses at the gene ends were 6 bases for V and 0 bases for J; bases not matched to a gene: 10. The CDR3 runs 18 residues. CDR1 is SNHLY and CDR2 is FYNNEI in the germline V gene. The DNA of the CDR3 is TGTGCCAGCAGAGACGGGACTAGCGGGGGAAAGAGCTCCTACGAGCAGTACTTC. It specifies CASRDGTSGGKSSYEQYF.

In nucleotides, the CDR3 is TGTGCCAGCACCCGGGTGGGGGAGGTCCACGAGCAGTACTTC. Translation: CASTRVGEVHEQYF. This chain joins TRBV28 and TRBJ2-7; a weak D match, TRBD2 (6 bases). V shed 7 bases and J shed 5 bases, with 18 bases lying between them. The CDR3 contains 14 residues. CDR1 and CDR2 from the germline V gene are MDHEN and SYDVKM.

The rearrangement uses TRBV29-1 and TRBJ1-5; possible D gene TRBD1, 5 bases. V lost 4 bases, J lost 7 bases, and 23 bases lay in between. This CDR3 spans 16 amino acids. In germline, CDR1 is SQVTM, CDR2 ANQGSEA. The CDR3 protein is CSVAPPGGLREQPQHF. The DNA for the CDR3 is TGCAGCGTTGCGCCGCCGGGGGGGTTGAGGGAACAGCCCCAGCATTTT.

The chain couples TRBV5-1 to TRBJ2-1; 9 nucleotides agree with TRBD2. V lost 0 bases to trimming and J lost 8 bases; unmatched junction nucleotides: 6. Germline assignment: CDR1 SGHRS and CDR2 YFSETQ. CDR3 length: 15 residues. This CDR3 reads CASSLGASGKDEQFF. CDR3 in DNA: TGCGCCAGCAGCTTGGGTGCTAGCGGGAAAGATGAGCAGTTCTTC.

The rearrangement uses TRBV4-1 and TRBJ2-3; 7 bases map to TRBD2. The V segment lost 11 bases and the J segment 5 bases; nucleotides outside the gene matches: 13. The CDR3 is 14 residues long. Germline loops: CDR1 MGHRA, CDR2 YSYEKL. CDR3 DNA: TGCGCCTCACGCCAGACGGTAGCGGGAGATACGCAGTATTTT. This encodes CASRQTVAGDTQYF.

This clone was recorded only once. J is TRBJ1-6 and V is TRBV28; D unresolved. Between the trimmed V and J ends, which lost 6 bases and 4 bases, there was a span of 4 bases. The germline V gene has CDR1 MDHEN and CDR2 SYDVKM. CDR3 length: 12 amino acids. CDR3 nucleotides: TGTGCCAGCAGAGCTTATAATTCACCCCTCCACTTT. Translating gives CASRAYNSPLHF.

The V and J genes are TRBV19 and TRBJ2-7; weak D call: TRBD2 (7 bases). V was cut by 2 bases and J by 0 bases, with 14 bases left in between. The CDR3 has 16 amino acids. Germline V gene data show CDR1 as LNHDA and CDR2 as SQIVND (reference sequence). DNA for the CDR3: TGTGCCAGTAGTATATCCCGGGGGGCCCGCTCCTACGAGCAGTACTTC. Translation gives CASSISRGARSYEQYF.

The genes are TRBV6-6 and TRBJ1-2, with D possibly TRBD1 on 5 matching bases. CDR3 size: 12 residues. Per germline, CDR1 MNHNY and CDR2 SVGAGI (reference sequence). The V end was cut by 2 bases, the J end by 8 bases, with 9 bases between. The CDR3 here is CASSYGREGYTF. Written as DNA, the CDR3 is TGTGCCAGCAGTTACGGCAGGGAAGGCTACACCTTC.

This chain uses TRBV2 with TRBJ2-7; TRBD2 agrees at 7 bases. This CDR3 is 13 amino acids long. Germline CDR1 reads SNHLY; CDR2 reads FYNNEI. Losses at the gene ends were 7 bases for V and 4 bases for J; bases not matched to a gene: 7. Written as DNA, the CDR3 is TGTGCCAGCAACCCTGGGACTACGTACGAGCAGTACTTC. Protein sequence: CASNPGTTYEQYF.

The V call is TRBV7-3, the J call TRBJ1-5; D call uncertain. This CDR3 is built from 17 residues. CDR1 SGHTA and CDR2 FQGTGA come from the germline V gene. V was cut by 2 bases and J by 0 bases, with 14 bases left in between. The CDR3 DNA follows: TGTGCCAGCAGCTTAGGAAATAGCAGATATAGCAATCAGCCCCAGCATTTT. As protein: CASSLGNSRYSNQPQHF.